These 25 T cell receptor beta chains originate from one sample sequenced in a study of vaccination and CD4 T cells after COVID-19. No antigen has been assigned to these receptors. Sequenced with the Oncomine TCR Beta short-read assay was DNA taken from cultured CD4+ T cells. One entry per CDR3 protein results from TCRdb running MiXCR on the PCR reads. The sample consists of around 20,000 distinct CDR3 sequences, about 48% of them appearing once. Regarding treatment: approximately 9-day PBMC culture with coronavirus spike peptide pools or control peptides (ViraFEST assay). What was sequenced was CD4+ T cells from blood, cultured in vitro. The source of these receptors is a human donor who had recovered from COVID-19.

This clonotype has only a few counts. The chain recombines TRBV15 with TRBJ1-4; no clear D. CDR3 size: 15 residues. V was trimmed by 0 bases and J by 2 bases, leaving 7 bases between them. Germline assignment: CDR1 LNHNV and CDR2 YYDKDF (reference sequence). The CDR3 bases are TGTGCCACCAGCAGAGATCGGGGTACTAATGAAAAACTGTTTTTT. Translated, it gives CATSRDRGTNEKLFF.

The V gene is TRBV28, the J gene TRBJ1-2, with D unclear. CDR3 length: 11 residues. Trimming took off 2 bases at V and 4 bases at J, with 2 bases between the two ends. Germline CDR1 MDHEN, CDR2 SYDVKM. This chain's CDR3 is CASSLAYGYTF. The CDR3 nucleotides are TGTGCCAGCAGTTTAGCCTATGGCTACACCTTC.

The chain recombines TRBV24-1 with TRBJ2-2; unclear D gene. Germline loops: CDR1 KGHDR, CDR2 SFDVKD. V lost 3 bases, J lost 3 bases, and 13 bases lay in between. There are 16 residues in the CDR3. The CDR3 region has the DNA TGTGCCACCAGTGATCAAGCCCCTGGCCACACCGGGGAGCTGTTTTTT. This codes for CATSDQAPGHTGELFF.

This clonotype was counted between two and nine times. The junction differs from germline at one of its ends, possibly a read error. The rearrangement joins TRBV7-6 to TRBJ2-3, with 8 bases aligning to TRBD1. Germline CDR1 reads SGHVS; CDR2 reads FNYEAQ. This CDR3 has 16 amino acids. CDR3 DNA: TGTGCTAGCAGCAAGGGGGCAGGGGGCACCACAGATACGCAGTATTTT. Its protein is CASSKGAGGTTDTQYF. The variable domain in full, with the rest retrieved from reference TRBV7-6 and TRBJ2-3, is GAGVSQSPRYKVTKRGQDVALRCDPISGHVSLYWYRQALGQGPEFLTYFNYEAQQDKSGLPNDRFSAERPEGSISTLTIQRTEQRDSAMYRCASSKGAGGTTDTQYFGPGTRLTVL.

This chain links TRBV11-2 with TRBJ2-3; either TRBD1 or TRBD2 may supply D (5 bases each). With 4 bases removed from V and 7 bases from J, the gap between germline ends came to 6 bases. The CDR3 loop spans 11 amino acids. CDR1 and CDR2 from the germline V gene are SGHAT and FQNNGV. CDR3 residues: CASSSGHTQYF. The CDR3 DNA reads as TGTGCCAGCAGCTCGGGACATACGCAGTATTTT.

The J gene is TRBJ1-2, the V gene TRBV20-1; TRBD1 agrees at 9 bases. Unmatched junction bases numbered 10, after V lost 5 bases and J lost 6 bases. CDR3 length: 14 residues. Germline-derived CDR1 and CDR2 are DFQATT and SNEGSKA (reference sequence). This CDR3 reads CSALLLQGADGYTF. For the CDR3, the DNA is TGCAGTGCTCTCCTTCTACAGGGGGCAGATGGCTACACCTTC.

This chain's CDR3 is CASSPFMLGQFYGYTF. The CDR3 DNA reads as TGTGCCAGCAGTCCGTTTATGCTGGGACAGTTTTATGGCTACACCTTC. This chain links TRBV6-1 with TRBJ1-2, with 7 bases fitting TRBD1. This CDR3 is built from 16 residues. The V gene end was trimmed by 5 bases and the J gene end by 5 bases; junction bases not matched to a gene: 14. In germline, CDR1 is MNHNS, CDR2 SASEGT.

The CDR3 bases are TGTGCCAGCAGTGAACAGGGCAGGGTGAATCAGCCCCAGCATTTT. This gives the protein CASSEQGRVNQPQHF. The V gene is TRBV2, the J gene TRBJ1-5, with D perhaps matching TRBD1 (5 bases). Trimming took 2 bases from V and 4 from J, leaving 12 bases between them. The CDR3 is made up of 15 amino acids. CDR1 is SNHLY and CDR2 is FYNNEI in the germline V gene.

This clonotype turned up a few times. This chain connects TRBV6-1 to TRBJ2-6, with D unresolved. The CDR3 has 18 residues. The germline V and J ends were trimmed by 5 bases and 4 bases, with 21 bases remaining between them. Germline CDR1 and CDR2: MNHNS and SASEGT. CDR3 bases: TGTGCCAGCAGTAGAGGAGCCCTAAGATCTCTGGGGGCCAACGTCCTGACTTTC. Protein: CASSRGALRSLGANVLTF.

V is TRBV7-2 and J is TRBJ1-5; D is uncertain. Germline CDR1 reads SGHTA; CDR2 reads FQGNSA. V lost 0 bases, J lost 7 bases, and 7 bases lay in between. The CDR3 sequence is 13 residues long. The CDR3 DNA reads TGTGCCAGCAGCTTAGCGCCGGGACAGCCCCAGCATTTT. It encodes CASSLAPGQPQHF.

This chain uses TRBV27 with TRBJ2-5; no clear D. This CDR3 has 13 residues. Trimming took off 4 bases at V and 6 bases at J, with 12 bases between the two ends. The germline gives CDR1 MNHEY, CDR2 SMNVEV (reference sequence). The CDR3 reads CASSSAGVKTQYF. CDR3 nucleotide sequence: TGTGCCAGCAGTTCAGCTGGGGTTAAGACCCAGTACTTC.

The CDR3 DNA sequence: TGTGCCAGCAGCTCCCGGACAGGGGGAAACACCATATATTTT. This translates into CASSSRTGGNTIYF. The rearrangement links TRBV7-9 to TRBJ1-3; 8 positions agree with TRBD1. The CDR3 is 14 amino acids. Trimming cost V 4 bases and J 4 bases; bases outside gene matches: 3. CDR1 and CDR2 from the germline V gene are SEHNR and FQNEAQ (reference sequence).

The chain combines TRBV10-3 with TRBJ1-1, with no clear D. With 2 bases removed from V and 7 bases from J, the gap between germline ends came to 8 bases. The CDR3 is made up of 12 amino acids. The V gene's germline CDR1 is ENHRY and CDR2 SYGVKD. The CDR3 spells CAISEGLIEAFF. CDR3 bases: TGTGCCATCAGTGAGGGACTGATTGAAGCTTTCTTT.

CDR3: CASSPPRGPLGYEQYF. DNA for the CDR3: TGTGCCAGCAGCCCCCCAAGGGGGCCTTTGGGCTACGAGCAGTACTTC. The chain recombines TRBV7-2 with TRBJ2-7; 7 nucleotides align to TRBD1. The ends lost 5 bases at V and 3 bases at J; junction bases unmatched: 13. This CDR3 region has 16 residues. Germline CDR1 and CDR2: SGHTA and FQGNSA.

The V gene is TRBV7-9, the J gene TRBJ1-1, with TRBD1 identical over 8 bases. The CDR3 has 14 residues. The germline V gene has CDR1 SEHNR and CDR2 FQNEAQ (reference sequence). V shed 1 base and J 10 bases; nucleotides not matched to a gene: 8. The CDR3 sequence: CASSLDRGTGGAFF. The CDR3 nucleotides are TGTGCCAGCAGCTTAGACAGGGGGACGGGGGGAGCTTTCTTT.

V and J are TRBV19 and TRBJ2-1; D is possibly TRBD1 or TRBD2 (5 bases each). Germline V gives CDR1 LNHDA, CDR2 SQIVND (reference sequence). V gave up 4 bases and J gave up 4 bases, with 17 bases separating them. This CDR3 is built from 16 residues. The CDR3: CASSRPAGTVYNEQFF. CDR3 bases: TGTGCCAGTAGTAGACCAGCCGGGACCGTTTACAATGAGCAGTTCTTC.

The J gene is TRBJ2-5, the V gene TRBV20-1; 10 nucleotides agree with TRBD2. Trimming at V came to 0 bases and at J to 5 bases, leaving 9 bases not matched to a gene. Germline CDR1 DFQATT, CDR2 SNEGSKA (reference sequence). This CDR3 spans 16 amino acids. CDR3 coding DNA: TGCAGTGCTAGAGATGGGTTAGCGGGGGGCGGCGAGACCCAGTACTTC. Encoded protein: CSARDGLAGGGETQYF.

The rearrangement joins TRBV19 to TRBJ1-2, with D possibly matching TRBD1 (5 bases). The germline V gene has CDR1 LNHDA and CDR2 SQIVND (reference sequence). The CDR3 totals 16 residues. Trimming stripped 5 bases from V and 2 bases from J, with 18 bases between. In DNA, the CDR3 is TGTGCCAGTAGTCGTCCATTCGGGGGAGAGAACTATGGCTACACCTTC. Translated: CASSRPFGGENYGYTF.

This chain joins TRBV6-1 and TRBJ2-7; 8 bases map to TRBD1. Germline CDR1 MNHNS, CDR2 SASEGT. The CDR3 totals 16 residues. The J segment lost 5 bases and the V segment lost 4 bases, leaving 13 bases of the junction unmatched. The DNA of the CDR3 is TGTGCCAGCAGTGGAAGTCGGCGGACAGGGAGGAACGAGCAGTACTTC. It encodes CASSGSRRTGRNEQYF.

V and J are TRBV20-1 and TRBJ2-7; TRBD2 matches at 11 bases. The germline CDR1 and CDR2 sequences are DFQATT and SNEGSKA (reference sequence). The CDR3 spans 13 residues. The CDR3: CSVLAGAGYEQYF. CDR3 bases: TGCAGCGTACTAGCGGGAGCTGGCTACGAGCAGTACTTC.

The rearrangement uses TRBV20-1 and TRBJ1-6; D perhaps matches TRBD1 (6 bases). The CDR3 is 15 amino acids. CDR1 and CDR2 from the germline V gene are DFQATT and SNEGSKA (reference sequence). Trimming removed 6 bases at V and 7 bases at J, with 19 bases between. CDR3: CSAHPRGSGNSPLHF. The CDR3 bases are TGCAGTGCACACCCTAGGGGGAGTGGAAATTCACCCCTCCACTTT.

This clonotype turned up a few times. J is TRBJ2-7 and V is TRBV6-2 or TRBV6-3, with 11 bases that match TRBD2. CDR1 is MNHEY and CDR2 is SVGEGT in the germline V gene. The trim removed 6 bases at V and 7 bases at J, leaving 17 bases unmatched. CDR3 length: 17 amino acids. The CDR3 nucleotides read TGTGCCAGCAGGAGAGGGTCTAGCGGGGGGCAACTACGAGAGCAGTACTTC. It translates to CASRRGSSGGQLREQYF.

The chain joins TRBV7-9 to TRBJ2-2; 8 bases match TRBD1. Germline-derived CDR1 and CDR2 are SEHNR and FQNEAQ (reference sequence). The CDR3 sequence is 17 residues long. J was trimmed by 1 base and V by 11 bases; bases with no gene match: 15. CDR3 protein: CAGGGYSGTGNTGELFF. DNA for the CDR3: TGTGCCGGAGGCGGATACTCCGGGACAGGGAACACCGGGGAGCTGTTTTTT.

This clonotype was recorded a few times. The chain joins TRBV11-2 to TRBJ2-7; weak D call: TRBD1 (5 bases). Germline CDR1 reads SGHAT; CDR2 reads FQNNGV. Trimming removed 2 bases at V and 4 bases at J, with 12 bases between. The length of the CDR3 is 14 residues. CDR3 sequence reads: CASSLNPREYEQYF. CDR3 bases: TGTGCCAGCAGCTTAAACCCCAGGGAATACGAGCAGTACTTC.

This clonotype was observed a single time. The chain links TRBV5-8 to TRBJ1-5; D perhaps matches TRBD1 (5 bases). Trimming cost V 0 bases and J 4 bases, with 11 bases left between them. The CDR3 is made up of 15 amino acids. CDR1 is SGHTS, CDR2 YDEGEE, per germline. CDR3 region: CASSLVGEGNQPQHF. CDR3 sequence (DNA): TGTGCCAGCAGCTTGGTCGGGGAGGGGAATCAGCCCCAGCATTTT.